The rows below give T cell receptor beta chains drawn from one sample of a study of siplizumab effects on memory and regulatory T cells. Produced via immunoSEQ multiplex PCR; TCRdb's table is partial and in-frame only. The sample lists some 90,000 clones; approximately 90% were seen once. The material sequenced was CD4+ T cells sorted from blood. The receptors come from a human donor in good health. The CDR3 runs from the conserved cysteine through the conserved F or W. Each record gives: CDR3 protein, CDR3 DNA, clone size, D gene, J gene, V gene. A D gene is named only where the DNA matches it firmly. A row's size may be missing; if present it is once, few, many or a size class.

CDR3: CASSLDRHNEQFF
DNA: TGCGCCAGCAGCTTGGACAGACACAATGAGCAGTTCTTC
size: -
D: -
J: TRBJ2-1
V: TRBV5-1

CDR3: CASSGPQGAPQHF
DNA: TGTGCCAGCAGTGGACCACAGGGAGCGCCCCAGCATTTT
size: -
D: -
J: TRBJ1-5
V: TRBV6-5

CDR3: CSVEAGTGGASGELFF
DNA: TGCAGCGTTGAAGCTGGCACAGGGGGCGCATCCGGGGAGCTGTTTTTT
size: -
D: TRBD1
J: TRBJ2-2
V: TRBV29-1

CDR3: CASSLQGVTEAFF
DNA: TGTGCCAGCAGTCTACAGGGGGTCACTGAAGCTTTCTTT
size: -
D: TRBD1
J: TRBJ1-1
V: TRBV6-6

CDR3: CASSLSSGTGETDTQYF
DNA: TGTGCCAGCAGCTTATCCTCCGGGACAGGGGAAACAGATACGCAGTATTTT
size: few
D: TRBD1
J: TRBJ2-3
V: TRBV11-3

CDR3: CASTETGGRDTQYF
DNA: TGTGCCAGCACCGAGACAGGGGGGCGAGATACGCAGTATTTT
size: -
D: TRBD1
J: TRBJ2-3
V: TRBV9

CDR3: CASKPGRRSYEQYF
DNA: TGTGCCAGCAAGCCGGGCAGACGCTCCTACGAGCAGTACTTC
size: -
D: -
J: TRBJ2-7
V: TRBV6-6

CDR3: CAWGQLGNTIYF
DNA: TGTGCCTGGGGACAGCTTGGAAACACCATATATTTT
size: -
D: -
J: TRBJ1-3
V: TRBV30

CDR3: CASSLVLAGGEQYF
DNA: TGTGCCAGCAGCTTAGTCCTAGCGGGGGGGGAGCAGTACTTC
size: -
D: TRBD2
J: TRBJ2-7
V: TRBV7-6

CDR3: CASSVGWSGANVLTF
DNA: TGTGCCAGCAGCGTAGGGTGGTCTGGGGCCAACGTCCTGACTTTC
size: -
D: -
J: TRBJ2-6
V: TRBV9

CDR3: CAWRPGRGGVEKLFF
DNA: TGTGCCTGGAGGCCCGGAAGAGGGGGTGTTGAAAAACTGTTTTTT
size: -
D: -
J: TRBJ1-4
V: TRBV30

CDR3: CASSLARRWTNNEQFF
DNA: TGCGCCAGCAGCTTGGCCAGGCGATGGACGAACAATGAGCAGTTCTTC
size: -
D: -
J: TRBJ2-1
V: TRBV5-1

CDR3: CAWSTAVIQPQHF
DNA: TGTGCCTGGAGTACGGCAGTCATTCAGCCCCAGCATTTT
size: -
D: -
J: TRBJ1-5
V: TRBV30

CDR3: CASSGGQSTNEKLFF
DNA: TGTGCCAGCAGCGGAGGACAATCAACTAATGAAAAACTGTTTTTT
size: -
D: -
J: TRBJ1-4
V: TRBV6-1

CDR3: CNPREGLALNTEAFF
DNA: TGCAACCCGCGGGAGGGCCTGGCCCTGAACACTGAAGCTTTCTTT
size: -
D: -
J: TRBJ1-1
V: TRBV29-1

CDR3: CASRRDREDGYTF
DNA: TGTGCCAGCAGGAGGGACAGGGAGGATGGCTACACCTTC
size: -
D: TRBD1
J: TRBJ1-2
V: TRBV5-6

CDR3: CASTSTGIWGEQYF
DNA: TGTGCCAGCACCTCGACTGGGATTTGGGGCGAGCAGTACTTC
size: -
D: -
J: TRBJ2-7
V: TRBV28

CDR3: CASTTHHSAGNTIYF
DNA: TGTGCCAGTACCACACACCACAGTGCCGGAAACACCATATATTTT
size: -
D: -
J: TRBJ1-3
V: TRBV19

CDR3: CASSQAGQLTNIQYF
DNA: TGTGCCAGCAGCCAAGCTGGACAGCTAACGAACATTCAGTACTTC
size: -
D: -
J: TRBJ2-4
V: TRBV4-2

CDR3: CASSLRGEGNTIYF
DNA: TGCGCCAGCAGCTTGAGAGGGGAGGGAAACACCATATATTTT
size: -
D: -
J: TRBJ1-3
V: TRBV5-1

CDR3: CSVDRAQYF
DNA: TGCAGCGTTGACCGGGCCCAGTACTTC
size: once
D: -
J: TRBJ2-5
V: TRBV29-1

CDR3: CASSEGGLAPKRVYNEQFF
DNA: TGTGCCAGCAGTGAAGGGGGACTAGCGCCCAAAAGGGTTTACAATGAGCAGTTCTTC
size: -
D: TRBD2
J: TRBJ2-1
V: TRBV6-1

CDR3: CASSLRRGTSGISYNEQFF
DNA: TGTGCCAGCAGCTTGAGGAGGGGGACTAGCGGGATCTCCTACAATGAGCAGTTCTTC
size: once
D: TRBD2
J: TRBJ2-1
V: TRBV5-6

CDR3: CASSVWESQETQYF
DNA: TGTGCCAGCAGCGTCTGGGAATCTCAAGAGACCCAGTACTTC
size: -
D: -
J: TRBJ2-5
V: TRBV13

CDR3: CASSPQGLTEAFF
DNA: TGTGCCAGCAGCCCACAGGGACTAACTGAAGCTTTCTTT
size: -
D: -
J: TRBJ1-1
V: TRBV2

CDR3: CASSLDLGYNEQFF
DNA: TGTGCCAGCAGCTTAGATCTCGGCTACAATGAGCAGTTCTTC
size: -
D: -
J: TRBJ2-1
V: TRBV7-9

CDR3: CASSLEPGFGEQYF
DNA: TGTGCCAGCAGCTTAGAACCGGGATTTGGCGAGCAGTACTTC
size: -
D: -
J: TRBJ2-7
V: TRBV7-2

CDR3: CASSIEGVSRQPQHF
DNA: TGTGCCAGTAGTATTGAGGGGGTAAGTCGTCAGCCCCAGCATTTT
size: medium-sized
D: -
J: TRBJ1-5
V: TRBV19

CDR3: CASSLSGRSEAFF
DNA: TGTGCCAGCAGTTTATCGGGGCGCTCAGAAGCTTTCTTT
size: -
D: -
J: TRBJ1-1
V: TRBV27

CDR3: CASSLVVAGETQYF
DNA: TGTGCCAGCAGCTTGGTAGTAGCTGGTGAGACCCAGTACTTC
size: -
D: -
J: TRBJ2-5
V: TRBV5-5

CDR3: CASSADRVSQYF
DNA: TGTGCCAGCAGTGCGGACCGGGTGTCCCAGTACTTC
size: -
D: -
J: TRBJ2-5
V: TRBV2

CDR3: CASRNKDTEAFF
DNA: TGTGCCAGCAGGAACAAGGATACTGAAGCTTTCTTT
size: -
D: -
J: TRBJ1-1
V: TRBV6-6

CDR3: CASSSLTGTGPGAFF
DNA: TGTGCCAGCAGTTCCCTTACCGGGACAGGCCCTGGGGCTTTCTTT
size: -
D: TRBD1
J: TRBJ1-1
V: TRBV28

CDR3: CASSVEGATGELFF
DNA: TGTGCCAGCAGTGTGGAAGGAGCCACCGGGGAGCTGTTTTTT
size: -
D: -
J: TRBJ2-2
V: TRBV2

CDR3: CASSLGLAFSEQYF
DNA: TGTGCCAGCAGTTTAGGGCTAGCGTTTAGCGAGCAGTACTTC
size: -
D: -
J: TRBJ2-7
V: TRBV28

CDR3: CASSPQIASSYEQYF
DNA: TGTGCCAGCTCACCCCAAATAGCGAGCTCCTACGAGCAGTACTTC
size: -
D: -
J: TRBJ2-7
V: TRBV6-1

CDR3: CASNYRGRNTEAFF
DNA: TGTGCCAGTAATTACAGGGGGCGGAACACTGAAGCTTTCTTT
size: -
D: TRBD1
J: TRBJ1-1
V: TRBV19

CDR3: CAGSHPDRQETQYF
DNA: TGTGCCGGCAGCCACCCCGACAGACAAGAGACCCAGTACTTC
size: -
D: -
J: TRBJ2-5
V: TRBV4-2

CDR3: CASTQDRGNQPQHF
DNA: TGTGCCAGTACCCAGGACAGGGGGAATCAGCCCCAGCATTTT
size: -
D: TRBD1
J: TRBJ1-5
V: TRBV19

CDR3: CASRRERETQYF
DNA: TGCGCCAGTCGGAGGGAGCGGGAGACCCAGTACTTC
size: few
D: -
J: TRBJ2-5
V: TRBV5-1

CDR3: CASSQDGSPLHF
DNA: TGCGCCAGCAGCCAAGATGGGTCACCCCTCCACTTT
size: -
D: -
J: TRBJ1-6
V: TRBV4-3

CDR3: CASRPTSGSRHEQYF
DNA: TGTGCCAGCAGGCCGACTAGCGGGAGTAGACACGAGCAGTACTTC
size: -
D: TRBD2
J: TRBJ2-7
V: TRBV2

CDR3: CASSPQAGRAKNIQYF
DNA: TGTGCCAGCAGTCCGCAGGCGGGGAGGGCCAAAAACATTCAGTACTTC
size: -
D: -
J: TRBJ2-4
V: TRBV28

CDR3: CASSFGGARETQYF
DNA: TGTGCCAGCAGCTTTGGGGGAGCTAGAGAGACCCAGTACTTC
size: -
D: -
J: TRBJ2-5
V: TRBV7-2

CDR3: CASSQVSYSYEQYF
DNA: TGCGCCAGCAGCCAAGTGAGCTACTCCTACGAGCAGTACTTC
size: -
D: -
J: TRBJ2-7
V: TRBV4-3

CDR3: CASSLQAWAEETQYF
DNA: TGTGCCAGCAGCTTACAGGCGTGGGCGGAAGAGACCCAGTACTTC
size: -
D: -
J: TRBJ2-5
V: TRBV7-2

CDR3: CASSLGAVRRGHGNQPQHF
DNA: TGTGCCAGCAGTTTAGGTGCGGTCCGCAGGGGGCATGGCAATCAGCCCCAGCATTTT
size: once
D: TRBD1
J: TRBJ1-5
V: TRBV28

CDR3: CASSLIPPAVSGNTIYF
DNA: TGTGCCAGCAGTTTAATCCCGCCGGCCGTCTCTGGAAACACCATATATTTT
size: -
D: -
J: TRBJ1-3
V: TRBV27

CDR3: CAWSVPTAAGAYGYTF
DNA: TGTGCCTGGAGTGTCCCAACGGCGGCAGGGGCCTATGGCTACACCTTC
size: -
D: -
J: TRBJ1-2
V: TRBV30

CDR3: CASSSGTGDWTEAFF
DNA: TGCGCCAGCAGTTCCGGGACAGGGGATTGGACTGAAGCTTTCTTT
size: -
D: TRBD1
J: TRBJ1-1
V: TRBV5-1

CDR3: CASSRTPSNQPQHF
DNA: TGTGCCAGCTCGAGGACACCTAGCAATCAGCCCCAGCATTTT
size: -
D: -
J: TRBJ1-5
V: TRBV18

CDR3: CAWSVGETTEAFF
DNA: TGTGCCTGGAGTGTAGGGGAGACGACTGAAGCTTTCTTT
size: -
D: -
J: TRBJ1-1
V: TRBV30

CDR3: CASSKGLAQPYNEQFF
DNA: TGTGCCAGCAGCAAGGGACTAGCCCAACCCTACAATGAGCAGTTCTTC
size: once
D: TRBD2
J: TRBJ2-1
V: TRBV9